The next 15 T cell receptor beta chains were all read from a single sample in a study of blood T cell repertoires in COVID-19. Data came from immunoSEQ multiplex PCR; TCRdb stores just in-frame clones and leaves some out. This sample has 85,000 to 120,000 clones; roughly 80% occur once, and the top ten carry roughly 13%. Specimen: peripheral blood. The source of these receptors is a woman aged 55-69 years with acute or convalescent COVID-19.

The DNA for the CDR3 is TGCAGTGCTAGACACGGACAGTTACAGCATTTT. The encoded protein is CSARHGQLQHF. This rearrangement joins TRBV20-1 to TRBJ1-5; possibly TRBD1 for D (6 bases). V lost 2 bases and J 13 bases, leaving 12 bases between the germline ends. CDR3 length: 11 residues. Germline loops: CDR1 DFQATT, CDR2 SNEGSKA (reference sequence).

The chain employs TRBV10-3 and TRBJ1-1; D might be TRBD1 (6 bases). Looked up from germline, CDR1 is ENHRY and CDR2 is SYGVKD. The V and J ends lost 0 bases and 1 base respectively, with 6 bases between them. This CDR3 spans 14 amino acids. The CDR3 sequence: CAISESGQNTEAFF. The CDR3 DNA reads TGTGCCATCAGTGAGTCGGGACAGAACACTGAAGCTTTCTTT.

This clone was recorded a few times. The genes are TRBV7-2 and TRBJ2-3, with a possible D match to TRBD2 (5 bases). The CDR3 has 15 residues. Trimming pared 5 bases from V and 0 bases from J, leaving 12 bases between. Looked up from germline, CDR1 is SGHTA and CDR2 is FQGNSA. In DNA, the CDR3 is TGTGCCAGCAGCAATATGGGCGGGAGCACAGATACGCAGTATTTT. This sequence encodes CASSNMGGSTDTQYF.

This sequence joins TRBV5-1 and TRBJ2-1; TRBD1 matches 10 bases. The CDR3 runs to 13 residues. Germline V gene lookup returns CDR1 SGHRS and CDR2 YFSETQ. V was clipped by 3 bases and J by 6 bases; unmatched bases: 0. The DNA for the CDR3 is TGCGCCAGCAGCTGGACAGGGGGCAATGAGCAGTTCTTC. It specifies CASSWTGGNEQFF.

This chain uses TRBV27 with TRBJ2-1; D gene ambiguous. The germline gives CDR1 MNHEY, CDR2 SMNVEV (reference sequence). V dropped 2 bases and J dropped 4 bases, with 6 bases sitting between them. CDR3 length: 13 residues. The CDR3 DNA reads TGTGCCAGCAGTTTAAACAGATACAATGAGCAGTTCTTC. As protein: CASSLNRYNEQFF.

This sequence joins TRBV2 and TRBJ2-5; TRBD2 agrees at 7 bases. The CDR3 extends over 13 amino acids. CDR1 SNHLY and CDR2 FYNNEI come from the germline V gene. V was pared by 6 bases and J by 3 bases, with 4 bases of the junction left unmatched. CDR3 nucleotide sequence: TGTGCCAGCAGGAGCGGGGTAGAAGAGACCCAGTACTTC. The encoded protein is CASRSGVEETQYF.

The V call is TRBV28, the J call TRBJ2-1; D might be TRBD2 (6 bases). Germline V gene data show CDR1 as MDHEN and CDR2 as SYDVKM. This CDR3 contains 16 residues. Trimming pared 1 base from V and 8 bases from J, leaving 18 bases between. In DNA, the CDR3 is TGTGCCAGCAGTTTATCCCAGGGACTTGCCTGGGATGAGCAGTTCTTC. Its translation: CASSLSQGLAWDEQFF.

The chain carries TRBV5-1 and TRBJ1-2; possibly TRBD1 for D (5 bases). Trimming took off 1 base at V and 1 base at J, with 11 bases between the two ends. Germline values: CDR1 SGHRS, CDR2 YFSETQ. This CDR3 region has 15 residues. In DNA, the CDR3 is TGCGCCAGCAGCTTGCGCGAGACAGTTAACTATGGCTACACCTTC. Protein: CASSLRETVNYGYTF. Full variable domain (rest looked up from reference TRBV5-1 and TRBJ1-2): KAGVTQTPRYLIKTRGQQVTLSCSPISGHRSVSWYQQTPGQGLQFLFEYFSETQRNKGNFPGRFSGRQFSNSRSEMNVSTLELGDSALYLCASSLRETVNYGYTFGSGTRLTVV.

This chain links TRBV12-5 with TRBJ2-5, with 8 bases matching TRBD2. The CDR3 consists of 16 residues. V was pared by 0 bases and J by 5 bases, with 8 bases of the junction left unmatched. CDR1 LGHNT and CDR2 FRNRAP come from the germline V gene. CDR3 in DNA: TGTGCTAGTGGTTTGGTACCGGGACTAGTGCCCGAGACCCAGTACTTC. Residues: CASGLVPGLVPETQYF.

The J gene is TRBJ1-6, the V gene TRBV2; no clear D gene. The V end was cut by 5 bases, the J end by 0 bases, with 11 bases between. This CDR3 comprises 16 residues. The germline V gene has CDR1 SNHLY and CDR2 FYNNEI. CDR3 residues: CASSQHRNSYNSPLHF. The CDR3 coding sequence is TGTGCCAGCAGTCAGCACAGAAACTCCTATAATTCACCCCTCCACTTT.

The rearrangement links TRBV18 to TRBJ1-5; perhaps TRBD1 as D (5 bases). V lost 3 bases, J lost 4 bases, and 13 bases lay in between. This CDR3 contains 15 residues. The V gene's germline CDR1 is KGHSH and CDR2 LQKENI. The DNA of the CDR3 is TGTGCCAGCTCACCTACCGGGACTACGAATCAGCCCCAGCATTTT. Protein: CASSPTGTTNQPQHF.

This chain uses TRBV11-2 with TRBJ1-6, with TRBD1 as a possible D gene (6 bases). The germline V and J ends were trimmed by 4 bases and 6 bases, with 10 bases remaining between them. The CDR3 is made up of 14 amino acids. CDR1 is SGHAT and CDR2 is FQNNGV in the germline V gene. The CDR3 DNA is TGTGCCAGCAGCTCCGACAGGTTTAATTCACCCCTCCACTTT. Residues: CASSSDRFNSPLHF.

V is TRBV3-1 (or the pseudogene TRBV3-2) and J is TRBJ1-1, with TRBD1 matching 8 bases. V shed 1 base, J shed 7 bases, and the junction held 5 bases outside the gene matches. This CDR3 contains 14 residues. From germline, CDR1 is LGHDT and CDR2 YNNKEL (reference sequence). CDR3 region: CASSQVQGASEAFF. As DNA, the CDR3 is TGTGCCAGCAGCCAAGTGCAGGGGGCAAGTGAAGCTTTCTTT.

The chain joins TRBV23-1 to TRBJ2-6, with a tentative D call TRBD1 (5 bases). TRBV23-1 is an ORF for which the function is uncertain. This CDR3 has 19 amino acids. V lost 2 bases to trimming and J lost 7 bases, with 24 bases between them. CDR3 sequence (DNA): TGCGCCAGCAGTCAACCCCTTCAGGGCCCGCGCAGTCGAGCCAACGTCCTGACTTTC. Translating it yields CASSQPLQGPRSRANVLTF.

The chain is built from TRBV4-2 and TRBJ2-2; 11 positions agree with TRBD2. Losses at the gene ends were 5 bases for V and 4 bases for J; bases not matched to a gene: 6. This CDR3 region has 16 residues. In germline, CDR1 is LGHNA, CDR2 YNFKEQ. CDR3 sequence (DNA): TGTGCCAGCAGCTCCGGACTAGCGGGTGTCACCGGGGAGCTGTTTTTT. Translated: CASSSGLAGVTGELFF.